A single sample is the source of the 16 T cell receptor beta chains below, sequenced in a study of blood T cells in healthy people across ages. Through a sample-barcoded 5' primer and a J-beta primer mix, a second PCR was run for about 6 to 12 cycles. MiXCR was run by TCRdb on the 5' RACE reads, yielding one entry per CDR3 protein. The table shows approximately 780,000 distinct CDR3 sequences, with 20% to 30% occurring only once. The same data also contributed to another study, on T cells of mothers and their children.

Sequenced: blood. The receptors come from a boy aged 5-17 years in good health.

The chain recombines TRBV29-1 with TRBJ2-5; no clear D. CDR1 is SQVTM, CDR2 ANQGSEA, per germline. Trimming took off 2 bases at V and 5 bases at J, with 9 bases between the two ends. The CDR3 consists of 12 residues. CDR3 amino acids: CSVEWGVETQYF. In DNA form, the CDR3 reads TGCAGCGTTGAATGGGGTGTGGAGACCCAGTACTTC.

This clonotype was found a few times. The CDR3 DNA sequence: TGTGCCGGGGGGACAGGGACCTACAATGAGCAGTTCTTC. Protein: CAGGTGTYNEQFF. The chain uses TRBV28 and TRBJ2-1; 9 bases map to TRBD1. CDR1 is MDHEN and CDR2 is SYDVKM in the germline V gene. CDR3 length equals 13 residues. V shed 11 bases and J 2 bases; nucleotides not matched to a gene: 4.

The V gene is TRBV6-5, the J gene TRBJ1-2; D unclear. V lost 8 bases, J lost 0 bases, and 10 bases lay in between. CDR3 size: 13 residues. CDR1 and CDR2 (germline): MNHEY, SVGAGI. The CDR3 loop reads CASGRGSNYGYTF. Here the CDR3 DNA reads TGTGCCAGCGGGCGGGGTTCTAACTATGGCTACACCTTC.

This clonotype has more than one count but fewer than ten. The rearrangement uses TRBV24-1 and TRBJ2-5; D remains unclear. Germline assignment: CDR1 KGHDR and CDR2 SFDVKD. Trimming shortened V by 7 bases and J by 0 bases, and 2 bases separated the two germline ends. The CDR3 is made up of 11 amino acids. The CDR3 here is CATSYQETQYF. CDR3 nucleotide sequence: TGTGCCACCAGCTACCAAGAGACCCAGTACTTC.

This clonotype came up many times. V usage is TRBV20-1 and J usage is TRBJ2-3, with D possibly TRBD1 on 6 matching bases. CDR3 length: 14 residues. The V gene lost 2 bases and the J gene lost 3 bases, with 12 bases spanning the gap. Germline V gives CDR1 DFQATT, CDR2 SNEGSKA (reference sequence). CDR3 sequence (DNA): TGCAGTGCTAGATTAGGGGGATCAACAGATACGCAGTATTTT. Its translation is CSARLGGSTDTQYF.

This clonotype was observed a handful of times. The CDR3 bases are TGCGCCAGCAGCCAAGATCACGACTCCTACGAGCAGTACTTC. Translation gives CASSQDHDSYEQYF. This chain links TRBV4-1 with TRBJ2-7; D is undetermined. The CDR3 length is 14 residues. The germline V gene encodes CDR1 MGHRA and CDR2 YSYEKL. Trimming removed 0 bases at V and 0 bases at J, with 6 bases between.

In its sample, this clonotype was seen a few times. The V gene is TRBV20-1, the J gene TRBJ2-4; a weak D match, TRBD1 (5 bases). The CDR3 has 12 residues. Germline lookup yields CDR1 DFQATT and CDR2 SNEGSKA (reference sequence). CDR3 DNA: TGCAGCTGGGTTTCAGGGAAAAACATTCAGTACTTC. Its protein is CSWVSGKNIQYF.

The chain uses TRBV4-1 and TRBJ2-3; 8 nucleotides line up with TRBD1. Germline V lookup: CDR1 MGHRA, CDR2 YSYEKL. The CDR3 runs to 16 residues. The V and J ends lost 6 bases and 6 bases, in that order; junction bases with no gene match: 14. CDR3 nucleotides: TGCGCCAGCAGACACGAGAGACAGGGGCCGTTGGATACGCAGTATTTT. The encoded protein is CASRHERQGPLDTQYF.

CDR3 nucleotides: TGTGCCAGCAGTTTCCCTCGCAGACTAGCGGGAGATGATGAGCAGTTCTTC. This codes for CASSFPRRLAGDDEQFF. This chain connects TRBV28 to TRBJ2-1, with 12 nucleotides matching TRBD2. Trimming took 3 bases from V and 8 from J; bases not matched to a gene: 11. Germline V gene data show CDR1 as MDHEN and CDR2 as SYDVKM. CDR3 size: 17 residues.

There are a few counts of this clonotype. The chain couples TRBV5-6 to TRBJ2-1; D unresolved. The CDR3 is 16 residues long. V lost 5 bases, J lost 2 bases, and 17 bases lay in between. CDR1 is SGHDT and CDR2 is YYEEEE in the germline V gene. CDR3 residues: CASSREPRLAYNEQFF. The CDR3 bases are TGTGCCAGCAGTCGAGAACCCCGACTGGCCTACAATGAGCAGTTCTTC.

This clonotype was observed a few times. This chain uses TRBV4-1 with TRBJ2-1; 7 positions agree with TRBD2. V shed 1 base, J shed 7 bases, and the junction held 7 bases outside the gene matches. The CDR3 extends over 15 amino acids. Per germline, CDR1 MGHRA and CDR2 YSYEKL. CDR3 in amino acids: CASSQVGRGENEQFF. The CDR3 DNA sequence: TGCGCCAGCAGCCAAGTGGGGAGGGGTGAGAATGAGCAGTTCTTC.

V is TRBV29-1 and J is TRBJ2-4, with 11 bases fitting TRBD1. The CDR3 length is 14 residues. Per the germline V gene, CDR1 is SQVTM and CDR2 is ANQGSEA. With V trimmed by 7 bases and J by 2 bases, 4 bases remained unmatched. The CDR3 DNA is TGCAGCGCCAGGACAGGGGGCACCAAAAACATTCAGTACTTC. This codes for CSARTGGTKNIQYF. Full variable domain (remainder filled in from reference TRBV29-1 and TRBJ2-4): SAVISQKPSRDICQRGTSLTIQCQVDSQVTMMFWYRQQPGQSLTLIATANQGSEATYESGFVIDKFPISRPNLTFSTLTVSNMSPEDSSIYLCSARTGGTKNIQYFGAGTRLSVL.

This clonotype has a handful of counts. The chain has TRBV5-5 and TRBJ1-2; no clear D gene. Germline V gene sequence: CDR1 SGHKS, CDR2 YYEKEE (reference sequence). CDR3 size: 14 residues. Trimming took 3 bases from V and 1 from J, leaving 10 bases between them. CDR3 sequence: CASSSITLNYGYTF. CDR3 DNA: TGTGCCAGCAGCTCGATTACTCTTAACTATGGCTACACCTTC.

This chain connects TRBV12-3 or TRBV12-4 to TRBJ1-2; D is unclear. The V and J ends lost 3 bases and 0 bases respectively, with 17 bases between them. The CDR3 extends over 17 amino acids. CDR3 region: CASSFSSRAGANYGYTF. In nucleotides, the CDR3 is TGTGCCAGCAGTTTTTCCTCTCGCGCCGGGGCTAACTATGGCTACACCTTC.

The CDR3 DNA is TGTGCCAGCAGTAAGGCGGGGCTAGCGGGGAAAAAAGAGACCCAGTACTTC. As protein: CASSKAGLAGKKETQYF. The chain carries TRBV6-2 or TRBV6-3 and TRBJ2-5; 9 nucleotides match TRBD2. This CDR3 contains 17 residues. Germline CDR1 MNHEY, CDR2 SVGEGT. V gave up 5 bases and J gave up 3 bases; unmatched junction bases: 13.

The V and J genes are TRBV29-1 and TRBJ2-5; D may be TRBD1 (6 bases). The DNA end lines up better with TRBJ2-7; the J call may be wrong. Germline V lookup: CDR1 SQVTM, CDR2 ANQGSEA. CDR3 length equals 14 residues. The CDR3 nucleotides read TGCAGCGTTGTCCGCCAGGACAGAGCCTACGAGCAGTACTTC. It yields the protein CSVVRQDRAYEQYF.